The clone carrying this TCR beta chain was seen more than once but under ten times. Its antigen is unknown. Individual cDNA molecules were tagged with unique molecular identifiers, the study reported. In TCRdb, the 5' RACE reads were re-called with MiXCR into one record per CDR3 protein. In the table there are 75,000 to 100,000 distinct CDR3 sequences, over 12% of which are singletons. The entry originates in a study of early T cells in non-severe SARS-CoV-2 infection. Across the study: Sequencing targeted bulk RNA from unsorted whole blood, leaving chains unpaired. General study results and limits: CD4 and private specificities were missed by VDJdb matching, which favored anti-spike CD8 responses.

CDR1 and CDR2 from the germline V gene are LGHDT and YNNKEL (reference sequence). This CDR3 has 14 residues. Germline trimming cut 1 base from V and 9 bases from J; bases unmatched to any gene: 0. This chain uses TRBV3-1 with TRBJ1-6, with 10 bases matching TRBD1. The sequence was collected from an adult who was a healthcare worker with PCR-confirmed SARS-CoV-2 infection or an uninfected control (not recorded which). The sequenced material came from whole blood. The CDR3: CASSQGQGASPLHF. The CDR3 nucleotides read TGTGCCAGCAGCCAAGGACAGGGGGCTTCACCCCTCCACTTT.